Following are 10 T cell receptor beta chains from one sample sequenced in a study of T cells in Graves' hyperthyroidism and ophthalmopathy. Template material for amplifying TCR beta CDR3 regions consisted of RNA transcripts. First-round RT-PCR of the TCR CDR3 relied on the HTBI primer set. TCRdb re-analysed the multiplex PCR reads in MiXCR, keeping a single row per CDR3 protein. The table records some 440,000 distinct CDR3 sequences, 15% to 19% of them present only once. The specimen was blood. The receptors stem from a woman aged 18 to 35 with Graves' hyperthyroidism.

This clonotype was counted only a few times. The chain is built from TRBV19 and TRBJ1-2, with no clear D. Germline values: CDR1 LNHDA, CDR2 SQIVND (reference sequence). V was pared by 1 base and J by 0 bases, with 12 bases between. CDR3 length: 16 residues. The CDR3 sequence: CASSIALRYTNYGYTF. The CDR3 region has the DNA TGTGCCAGTAGTATAGCCCTCCGATATACTAACTATGGCTACACCTTC.

This clonotype was seen a few times. One end of the junction fails to match germline, which may point to a read error. V usage is TRBV6-9 and J usage is TRBJ2-7, with D tentatively TRBD1 or TRBD2 (5 bases each). CDR3 length: 16 residues. The germline V gene encodes CDR1 MNHGY and CDR2 SVAAGI. The CDR3 DNA follows: TGTGCCAGCAGTTACGGGGCAGGCCGGAGCTCCTACGGGCAGTACTTC. Translated: CASSYGAGRSSYGQYF.

The sample holds many counts of this clonotype. The V and J genes are TRBV19 and TRBJ2-7, with 8 positions matching TRBD2. Trimming at V came to 7 bases and at J to 2 bases, leaving 10 bases not matched to a gene. The CDR3 covers 15 residues. The germline V gene has CDR1 LNHDA and CDR2 SQIVND (reference sequence). CDR3 region: CASTPSAGGTYEQYF. For the CDR3, the DNA is TGTGCCAGTACCCCCAGCGCGGGGGGCACCTACGAGCAGTACTTC.

This clonotype was recorded at least ten times. The chain recombines TRBV6-5 with TRBJ2-7; 14 bases fit TRBD2. The trim removed 2 bases at V and 4 bases at J, leaving 4 bases unmatched. Germline V gene sequence: CDR1 MNHEY, CDR2 SVGAGI. This CDR3 region has 16 residues. This CDR3 is CASSYAGTSGSYEQYF. The DNA for the CDR3 is TGTGCCAGCAGTTACGCTGGGACTAGCGGGAGTTACGAGCAGTACTTC.

This chain connects TRBV24-1 to TRBJ2-2; 11 bases are shared with TRBD1. J gave up 1 base and V 7 bases, and 4 bases lay outside the gene matches. The germline CDR1 and CDR2 sequences are KGHDR and SFDVKD. The CDR3 length is 16 residues. The CDR3 reads CATRRDRGKNTGELFF. CDR3 coding DNA: TGTGCCACCAGGAGGGACAGGGGGAAGAACACCGGGGAGCTGTTTTTT.

This clonotype was detected many times. The chain employs TRBV2 and TRBJ2-3, with D uncertain. The CDR3 is 15 amino acids. The germline gives CDR1 SNHLY, CDR2 FYNNEI. Trimming pared 5 bases from V and 6 bases from J, leaving 18 bases between. The CDR3 protein is CASSFQERSADTQYF. The CDR3 nucleotides are TGTGCCAGCAGTTTTCAGGAACGGTCCGCGGATACGCAGTATTTT.

This clonotype showed up many times. This chain connects TRBV11-3 to TRBJ2-3; D is unresolved. The CDR3 has 15 amino acids. Trimming stripped 1 base from V and 4 bases from J, with 12 bases between. The germline V gene encodes CDR1 SGHNT and CDR2 YENEEA. In DNA, the CDR3 is TGTGCCAGCAGCTTAGGAGTAGGCCCCGCAGATACGCAGTATTTT. Translation gives CASSLGVGPADTQYF. Complete variable domain (other parts from reference TRBV11-3 and TRBJ2-3): EAGVVQSPRYKIIEKKQPVAFWCNPISGHNTLYWYLQNLGQGPELLIRYENEEAVDDSQLPKDRFSAERLKGVDSTLKIQPAELGDSAVYLCASSLGVGPADTQYFGPGTRLTVL.

This clonotype was counted ten times or more. The CDR3 bases are TGTGCCAGCAGACGGACTAGCGGGAACACCGGGGAGCTGTTTTTT. Its translation: CASRRTSGNTGELFF. This rearrangement joins TRBV6-2 or TRBV6-3 to TRBJ2-2; the match to TRBD2 covers 10 bases. Germline trimming cut 6 bases from V and 1 base from J; bases unmatched to any gene: 2. Germline CDR1 is MNHEY and CDR2 is SVGEGT. The CDR3 is 15 amino acids.

This clonotype has at least ten counts. The J gene is TRBJ1-1, the V gene TRBV12-3 or TRBV12-4; a possible D gene is TRBD1 (6 bases). The CDR3 is 18 amino acids. Deletions cut 1 base from V and 2 bases from J, with 20 bases between. The CDR3 DNA reads TGTGCCAGCAGTTTAGTAGGTCGGGGGCTTGATTTAAACACTGAAGCTTTCTTT. This translates into CASSLVGRGLDLNTEAFF.

This chain links TRBV11-2 with TRBJ2-5, with D possibly matching TRBD2 (5 bases). Between the trimmed V and J ends, which lost 6 bases and 6 bases, there was a span of 23 bases. Germline V gene lookup returns CDR1 SGHAT and CDR2 FQNNGV. The CDR3 consists of 16 residues. CDR3 coding DNA: TGTGCCAGCAGTGAAGCTAGAGGATTGCGGGTAAAGACCCAGTACTTC. It encodes CASSEARGLRVKTQYF.